There are many counts of the clone carrying this TCR beta chain. Its cognate antigen is unknown. Each cDNA molecule carried a unique molecular identifier. TCRdb processed the 5' RACE reads anew with MiXCR; each CDR3 protein has one entry. Counted here are some 70,000 distinct CDR3 sequences, roughly 9.1% occurring once; the ten biggest clones make up 3.2%. In germline, CDR1 is SGDLS, CDR2 YYNGEE. With 4 bases clipped from V and 8 bases from J, the junction kept 5 bases outside the gene matches. The CDR3 spans 14 residues. This record belongs to a study of early T cells in non-severe SARS-CoV-2 infection. The overall study: Bulk RNA taken from unsorted whole blood was sequenced, leaving chains unpaired.

Study-wide findings and caveats: Private and CD4 specificities were missed by VDJdb matching, skewed to anti-spike CD8.

This receptor was obtained from an adult who was a healthcare worker with PCR-confirmed SARS-CoV-2 infection or an uninfected control (not recorded which). The gene calls are TRBV9 and TRBJ1-6; TRBD1 matches at 8 bases. The sequenced sample was whole blood. CDR3 DNA sequence: TGTGCCAGCAGCACTGGACAGGGAGATTCACCCCTCCACTTT. It translates to CASSTGQGDSPLHF.